This is a list of T cell receptor beta chains from one sample in a study of spatial heterogeneity in lung cancer. Each CDR3 protein is one row after TCRdb ran MiXCR on the 5' RACE reads. The repertoire includes around 23,000 distinct CDR3 sequences, around 3.2% of them detected once, and under 30% sits in the top ten. The sample consisted of PBMCs, taken at surgery. The receptors stem from a female donor with early-stage non-small cell lung cancer. The CDR3 runs from the conserved cysteine through the conserved F or W. A D gene is named only where the DNA matches it firmly. For some rows the clone size is stated as once, few or many, or as a class when expanded; others skip it.

d_call | j_call | v_call | clone_size | cdr3_nt | cdr3_aa
- | TRBJ1-1 | TRBV7-9 | few | TGTGCCAGCAGCCCTGGACAGACTGAAGCTTTCTTT | CASSPGQTEAFF
- | TRBJ2-2 | TRBV9 | many | TGTGCCAGCAGCGTAGTCGACACCGGGGAGCTGTTTTTT | CASSVVDTGELFF
- | TRBJ2-2 | TRBV27 | medium-sized | TGTGCCAGCAGTGACCTGGACTCCCAAATTTCCACCGGGGAGCTGTTTTTT | CASSDLDSQISTGELFF
- | TRBJ2-2 | TRBV12-3/TRBV12-4 | many | TGTGCCAGCGGGGATTGGGCAGCTCAGACCGGGGAGCTGTTTTTT | CASGDWAAQTGELFF
TRBD1 | TRBJ2-7 | TRBV10-3 | many | TGTGCCGCGCGGGGACAGGTCAGCTCCTACGAGCAGTACTTC | CAARGQVSSYEQYF
TRBD1 | TRBJ2-7 | TRBV4-1 | many | TGCGCCAGCAGCCAAGACGTCCAGGGGGTCGCCTACGAGCAGTACTTC | CASSQDVQGVAYEQYF
- | TRBJ2-7 | TRBV12-3/TRBV12-4 | - | TGTGCCAGCAGCCCCACGGCGGGGAGCTCCTACGAGCAGTACTTC | CASSPTAGSSYEQYF
- | TRBJ1-1 | TRBV29-1 | many | TGCAGCGTTGAACGGCAGCCGAACACTGAAGCTTTCTTT | CSVERQPNTEAFF
TRBD2 | TRBJ2-1 | TRBV6-1 | few | TGTGCCAGCAGTGAATGGGGGACTAGCCTTTCAAATGAGCAGTTCTTC | CASSEWGTSLSNEQFF
- | TRBJ1-5 | TRBV2 | many | TGTGCCAGCACAGTAGGGTTCAGGAATCAGCCCCAGCATTTT | CASTVGFRNQPQHF
- | TRBJ2-7 | TRBV5-1 | many | TGCGCCAGCAGCTTGGCTCCGGGCGCGCCCTACGAGCAGTACTTC | CASSLAPGAPYEQYF
- | TRBJ2-2 | TRBV13 | many | TGTGCCAGCAGCCCGATGGGATCCGGGGAGCTGTTTTTT | CASSPMGSGELFF
- | TRBJ1-5 | TRBV10-3 | many | TGTGCCATCAGTGAGGTATTCAATCAGCCCCAGCATTTT | CAISEVFNQPQHF
TRBD1 | TRBJ2-5 | TRBV10-3 | many | TGTGCCATCAGTGAGTCGAGTGACAGGGCGGGAGAGACCCAGTACTTC | CAISESSDRAGETQYF
- | TRBJ2-5 | TRBV11-2 | many | TGTGCCAGCAGCTTTGTCCCCGGCCCCCAAGAGACCCAGTACTTC | CASSFVPGPQETQYF
TRBD2 | TRBJ2-7 | TRBV4-2 | - | TGTGCCAGCAGCCAGGAGCGGGATAGCCCCTACGAGCAGTACTTC | CASSQERDSPYEQYF
- | TRBJ2-1 | TRBV20-1 | medium-sized | TGCAGTGCTAGTGAGGCTAGGGGCTACAATGAGCAGTTCTTC | CSASEARGYNEQFF
- | TRBJ1-4 | TRBV27 | many | TGTGCCAGCAGTCACGCATCTGCAACTAATGAAAAACTGTTTTTT | CASSHASATNEKLFF
TRBD1 | TRBJ1-1 | TRBV12-3/TRBV12-4 | many | TGTGCCAGCAGGCCGGGACAGGGGAACACTGAAGCTTTCTTT | CASRPGQGNTEAFF
- | TRBJ2-1 | TRBV29-1 | many | TGCAGCGTGGTTGCGAGCTCCTACAATGAGCAGTTCTTC | CSVVASSYNEQFF
TRBD2 | TRBJ2-7 | TRBV7-9 | many | TGTGCCAGCAGCTTAGCGCTGCGCGGGAGGGATTCCGAGCAGTACTTC | CASSLALRGRDSEQYF
- | TRBJ2-3 | TRBV27 | many | TGTGCCAGCAGTACTAGGTGGACGGAAGGTGATACAGATACGCAGTATTTT | CASSTRWTEGDTDTQYF
TRBD2 | TRBJ2-2 | TRBV12-3/TRBV12-4 | many | TGTGCCAGCAGTTCCGCCGGGACTAGCGGGAGGTTTGGCTCCGGGGAGCTGTTTTTT | CASSSAGTSGRFGSGELFF
- | TRBJ1-6 | TRBV7-9 | many | TGTGCCAGCAACCCCGGGAGGGGAGCTAATTCACCCCTCCACTTT | CASNPGRGANSPLHF
- | TRBJ1-5 | TRBV4-2 | many | TGTGCCAGCAGCCAAGATGACCCGGGAGGGGGCAATCAGCCCCAGCATTTT | CASSQDDPGGGNQPQHF
- | TRBJ2-1 | TRBV18 | many | TGTGCCAGCTCATCATTGGGCAATGAGCAGTTCTTC | CASSSLGNEQFF
TRBD1 | TRBJ1-6 | TRBV4-1 | many | TGCGCCAGCAGCCAGGAAGGACAGGTTTATAATTCACCCCTCCACTTT | CASSQEGQVYNSPLHF
- | TRBJ1-5 | TRBV5-1 | many | TGCGCCAGCAGCTTGGCGGAAGGTGGTCAGCCCCAGCATTTT | CASSLAEGGQPQHF